The rows below give T cell receptor beta chains drawn from one sample of a study of OX40 agonist ivuxolimab in advanced cancers. Assay used: immunoSEQ multiplex PCR; TCRdb lists only in-frame clones, some missing. Of tens of thousands of clones detected, around 85% appear once; the ten largest clones hold approximately 2%. This specimen consisted of CD4+ or CD8+ T cells sorted from blood, obtained in a trial of the OX40 agonist ivuxolimab. These receptors were obtained from an adult with an advanced solid tumor such as melanoma, head and neck, liver or kidney cancer. Both conserved end residues are part of each CDR3. Fields, in order: CDR3 length, J gene, V gene, CDR3 protein.

13,TRBJ1-2,TRBV28,CASKLGVHYGYTF
13,TRBJ1-2,TRBV28,CASSFGGVYGYTF
14,TRBJ1-1,TRBV7-9,CASSHPNLGNQAFF
18,TRBJ1-3,TRBV5-5,CASSLTQGTGATGNTIYF
14,TRBJ1-5,TRBV28,CASSLGPRGQPQHF
13,TRBJ2-1,TRBV28,CASSFGRYNEQFF
13,TRBJ1-5,TRBV6-5,CASSRQSNPIQHF
14,TRBJ1-2,TRBV25-1,CATWDARAGYGYTF
15,TRBJ1-2,TRBV6-5,CASSDSSGTKYGYTF
13,TRBJ1-1,TRBV5-4,CASSLGRGVEAFF
16,TRBJ2-1,TRBV5-1,CASSLVGLAGTNEQFF
14,TRBJ2-2,TRBV7-3,CASSLTRGTGELFF
15,TRBJ2-5,TRBV15,CATSRDLSGQETQYF
14,TRBJ1-1,TRBV6-1,CASSDDRAHIKAFF
17,TRBJ2-1,TRBV7-6,CASSLVSSGSSYNEQFF
15,TRBJ2-7,TRBV27,CASTRRPGTTYEQYF
14,TRBJ2-7,TRBV27,CASSLSPRGEEQYF
14,TRBJ1-4,TRBV7-2,CASSLGGPGRKLFF
15,TRBJ1-5,TRBV6-1,CASSVGRSSNQPQHF
10,TRBJ2-7,TRBV6-6,CASSSREQYF
9,TRBJ2-7,TRBV21-1,CATLYEQYF
13,TRBJ2-7,TRBV6-5,CASTDINSYEQYF
13,TRBJ2-7,TRBV7-2,CASSSRDGYEQYF
15,TRBJ1-5,TRBV2,CASSGPGGGERPQHF
11,TRBJ2-7,TRBV20-1,CSASIPSEQYF
16,TRBJ1-5,TRBV6-6,CASSYAGQRSNQPQHF
15,TRBJ2-7,TRBV4-2,CASSQADPGRYEQYF
13,TRBJ1-6,TRBV7-3,CASSSGRNSPLHF
14,TRBJ2-5,TRBV18,CASSPGTAEGTQYF
11,TRBJ2-2,TRBV6-6,CASAGTGELFF
13,TRBJ1-5,TRBV19,CASSSQKGQPQHF
17,TRBJ1-1,TRBV11-1,CASTLLRGQLRSTEAFF
14,TRBJ1-1,TRBV7-2,CASSSGQRHTEAFF
16,TRBJ2-2,TRBV12-5,CASGSSGPRGTGELFF
15,TRBJ1-2,TRBV11-1,CASSLEGGKNYGYTF
15,TRBJ2-2,TRBV6-4,CASSPEQGAPGELFF
14,TRBJ1-3,TRBV2,CASSGQPPLTTIYF
15,TRBJ2-3,TRBV5-1,CASTPTSGSGDTQYF
14,TRBJ2-5,TRBV15,CATSTRQASETQYF
13,TRBJ2-5,TRBV6-5,CASSYTAKETQYF
14,TRBJ1-1,TRBV9,CASSVLPTNTEAFF